The 3 T cell receptor beta chains presented below share a single source sample, sequenced in a study of blood T cell repertoires in COVID-19. Only in-frame clones appear in the TCRdb table, and some are missing; sequencing was by immunoSEQ multiplex PCR. Of 180,000 or so clones listed, approximately 81% were seen once; the top ten hold over 15%. The sequenced material came from peripheral blood. The receptor set was obtained from a person aged 65-85 years with COVID-19, enrolled during active disease.

The chain couples TRBV5-8 to TRBJ2-5, with a possible D match to TRBD2 (7 bases). The V end was cut by 5 bases, the J end by 4 bases, with 18 bases between. Germline lookup yields CDR1 SGHTS and CDR2 YDEGEE. The CDR3 length is 15 residues. Here the CDR3 reads CASRTRWGGRETQYF. CDR3 sequence (DNA): TGTGCCAGCAGGACCAGGTGGGGGGGCCGAGAGACCCAGTACTTC.

Concerning this clone: A read error is possible here, since a much larger clone lies one base away. The chain couples TRBV6-6 to TRBJ1-3, with 9 nucleotides matching TRBD1. The J segment lost 0 bases and the V segment lost 6 bases, leaving 3 bases of the junction unmatched. Germline V gene lookup returns CDR1 MNHNY and CDR2 SVGAGI (reference sequence). The CDR3 extends over 15 amino acids. CDR3 nucleotide sequence: TGTGCCAGCAGCACGACAGGGGGCTCTGGAAACACCATATATTTT. It yields the protein CASSTTGGSGNTIYF.

Points on this clone: One junction end disagrees with the germline gene, perhaps due to a read error. The V call is TRBV12-3 or TRBV12-4, the J call TRBJ2-1; 8 bases align to TRBD2. The CDR3 spans 11 residues. The CDR3 loop reads CASREAGVKVF. In DNA, the CDR3 is TGTGCCAGCAGGGAAGCGGGGGTTAAGGTCTTC.